This T cell receptor beta chain is from a study of control samples from healthy donors and cancer patients. Germline V lookup: CDR1 SGHRS, CDR2 YFSETQ. The CDR3 length is 16 residues. The J segment lost 0 bases and the V segment lost 4 bases, leaving 8 bases of the junction unmatched. Generated by immunoSEQ multiplex PCR, the TCRdb table keeps only in-frame clones and is missing some. Altogether about 50,000 clones are present, approximately 90% being singletons, with the ten largest covering roughly 0.8%. This chain connects TRBV5-1 to TRBJ2-7, with 9 bases lining up with TRBD1. The source of this sequence is a man aged 25 to 40 with colorectal cancer. Input material: PBMCs. This CDR3 reads CASSNLDRGLSYEQYF. The CDR3 DNA follows: TGCGCCAGCAGCAACCTGGACAGGGGTCTCTCCTACGAGCAGTACTTC. The full variable domain, its missing parts supplied by reference TRBV5-1 and TRBJ2-7, is KAGVTQTPRYLIKTRGQQVTLSCSPISGHRSVSWYQQTPGQGLQFLFEYFSETQRNKGNFPGRFSGRQFSNSRSEMNVSTLELGDSALYLCASSNLDRGLSYEQYFGPGTRLTVT.